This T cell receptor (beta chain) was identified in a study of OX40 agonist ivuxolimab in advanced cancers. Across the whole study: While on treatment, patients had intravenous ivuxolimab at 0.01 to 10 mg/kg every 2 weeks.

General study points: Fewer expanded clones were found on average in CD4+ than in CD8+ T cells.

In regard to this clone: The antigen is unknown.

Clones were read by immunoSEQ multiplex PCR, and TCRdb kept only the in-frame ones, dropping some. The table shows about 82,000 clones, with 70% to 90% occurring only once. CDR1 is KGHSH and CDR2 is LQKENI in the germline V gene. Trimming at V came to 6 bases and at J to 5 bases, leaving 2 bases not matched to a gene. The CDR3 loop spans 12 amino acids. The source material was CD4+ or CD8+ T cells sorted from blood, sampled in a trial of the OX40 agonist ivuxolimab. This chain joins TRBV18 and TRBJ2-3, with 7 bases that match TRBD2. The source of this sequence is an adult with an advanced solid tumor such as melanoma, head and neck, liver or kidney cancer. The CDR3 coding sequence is TGTGCCAGCTCCCCTAGCGGAGATACGCAGTATTTT. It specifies CASSPSGDTQYF.